This TCR delta chain was documented in a study of Vδ1+ human thymocytes (dated by TCRdb to 2016 to 2018). Background for the entire study: The study characterised mRNA-level TRG and TRD CDR3 repertoires of highly purified Vdelta1+ thymocytes from young children as a data resource. Validation of the multiplex-based CDR3 amplicon strategy against 5'RACE-based CDR3 amplicon generation methods had been performed previously.

RNA extraction was carried out with the RNeasy mini kit, and reverse transcription was then done using Superscript III. To generate the CDR3 amplicons, a multiplex PCR was run using pooled V-gene forward primers together with a constant-region reverse primer that carried Illumina adaptor overhangs. After gel purification, amplicons were indexed with Nextera index primers over about 8 extra PCR cycles and were then purified with AMPure XP beads. Libraries were sequenced on an Illumina MiSeq with paired-end 250 bp reads, dual indexing and about 21% PhiX spike-in. Concerning the study's data processing: FastQC was used to check read quality, and ea-utils fastq-join was used to merge TRG read pairs. Sequences were annotated with IMGT/HighV-QUEST, keeping only productive sequences with unambiguous V-gene assignment; clonotypes were defined by identical CDR3 sequence. VDJtools 1.1.1, tcR 2.2.3, Treemap and vegan Shannon diversity in R 3.4.4 were used for downstream analysis. Clonotypes were called again by TCRdb from the public reads via CATT, and duplicate nucleotide sequences were then merged into one entry. It is TCRdb's table, rather than the study itself, that gives the V and J calls and clone size. For this sample there are roughly 56,000 delta-chain clones; about 16% appear just once. Of the sample, roughly 0.37% is held by the ten largest clones.

Thymic samples were depleted of alphabeta T cells, then CD3+ TCRVdelta1+ TCRVdelta2- thymocytes were FACS-sorted. Sorted Vdelta1+ thymocyte purity ranged from roughly 96% to 99.6%. The thymic specimens were obtained from several paediatric patients, aged about 5 days to 15 months, who were having corrective cardiac surgery. After the thymic tissue was dispersed, mononuclear cells were isolated using a Histopaque-1077 density gradient. For staining, the antibodies used were anti-TCRVdelta1 clone TS8.2, anti-TCRVdelta2 clone B6, anti-CD3 clone HIT3a and anti-TCRalphabeta clone IP26. Reading the germline V gene gives CDR1 TSWWSYY and CDR2 QGS. Including the terminal cysteine and phenylalanine, the CDR3 comprises 16 residues. Here the CDR3 DNA is all that survives: 48 bases in frame from base 1. Trimming takes 2 bases from V and 4 bases from J, and the germline ends sit 17 bases apart. Worth noting for this clone: It lacks a known antigen. No qualities accompany the bases; no much larger clone lies one base away. This CDR3 is also generated by other DNA sequences in the sample.

Study-level results and caveats: The thymic TRG and TRD repertoires appeared highly polyclonal, with Gaussian CDR3 length distributions, in contrast to the oligoclonal repertoires of peripheral blood. The authors advised highly purified populations and single-cell validation, since unexpected Vdelta2 sequences could cause misinterpretation of bulk repertoire data. Donors did not cluster by age or sex, so the analyses were not stratified by age or sex. Many TRG clonotypes were shared between donors (up to roughly 6.9x10^3), whereas TRD repertoires were essentially private (max roughly 120 shared). Although sort purity was high, about a fifth of thymic TRD sequences were Vdelta2 (with a few Vdelta3), in contrast to the peripheral blood Vdelta1+ controls.

This sequence was found in a girl less than two years old who had congenital heart surgery. The source material was Vdelta1+ gamma-delta thymocytes from the thymus. The cell subset or site label, as the study defines it: FACS-sorted CD3+ TCRalphabeta- TCRVdelta1+ TCRVdelta2- thymocytes. Recombination connected TRDV1 to TRDJ1; the D gene is not confidently resolved. Here is the DNA: TGTGCTCTTGGGGAAGGTTATTGGGAGCATATCGATAAACTCATCTTT. This sequence encodes CALGEGYWEHIDKLIF.